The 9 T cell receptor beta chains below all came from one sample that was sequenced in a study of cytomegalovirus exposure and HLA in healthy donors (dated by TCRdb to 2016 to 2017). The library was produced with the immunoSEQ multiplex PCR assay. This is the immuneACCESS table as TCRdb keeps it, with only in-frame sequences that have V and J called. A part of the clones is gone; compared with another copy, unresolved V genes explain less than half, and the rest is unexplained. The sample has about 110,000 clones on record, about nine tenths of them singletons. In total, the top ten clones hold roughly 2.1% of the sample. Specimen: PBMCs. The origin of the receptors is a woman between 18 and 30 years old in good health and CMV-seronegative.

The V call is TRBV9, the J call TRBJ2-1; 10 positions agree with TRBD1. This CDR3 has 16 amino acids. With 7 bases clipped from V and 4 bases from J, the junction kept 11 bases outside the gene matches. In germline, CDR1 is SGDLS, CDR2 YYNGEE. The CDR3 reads CASSPPTGGSYNEQFF. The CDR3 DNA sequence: TGTGCCAGCTCCCCACCGACAGGGGGCTCTTACAATGAGCAGTTCTTC.

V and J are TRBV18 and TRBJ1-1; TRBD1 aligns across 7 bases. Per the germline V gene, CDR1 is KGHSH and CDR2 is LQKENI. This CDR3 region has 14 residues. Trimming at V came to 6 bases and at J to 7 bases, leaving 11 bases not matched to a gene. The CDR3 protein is CASSPIDRDSEAFF. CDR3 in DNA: TGTGCCAGCTCCCCAATTGATCGGGACAGTGAAGCTTTCTTT.

The CDR3 loop is CASSLAYQETQYF. CDR3 nucleotides: TGTGCCAGCAGCTTGGCGTACCAAGAGACCCAGTACTTC. The chain carries TRBV5-4 and TRBJ2-5; D unresolved. Trimming took off 0 bases at V and 0 bases at J, with 3 bases between the two ends. The CDR3 totals 13 residues. Germline assignment: CDR1 SGHNT and CDR2 YYREEE (reference sequence).

The CDR3 protein is CASSPSSGAAETQYF. CDR3 nucleotides: TGTGCCAGCAGCCCCAGTAGCGGGGCCGCGGAGACCCAGTACTTC. This chain links TRBV7-2 with TRBJ2-5, with TRBD2 matching 8 bases. This CDR3 has 15 residues. Per the germline V gene, CDR1 is SGHTA and CDR2 is FQGNSA. Unmatched junction bases numbered 10, after V lost 5 bases and J lost 5 bases.

CDR3 sequence reads: CASSGDRRGGYTF. The CDR3 DNA is TGTGCCAGCAGTGGGGACAGGCGCGGCGGCTACACCTTC. The chain joins TRBV2 to TRBJ1-2, with TRBD1 matching 8 bases. Germline values: CDR1 SNHLY, CDR2 FYNNEI. With 4 bases clipped from V and 8 bases from J, the junction kept 6 bases outside the gene matches. This CDR3 contains 13 residues.

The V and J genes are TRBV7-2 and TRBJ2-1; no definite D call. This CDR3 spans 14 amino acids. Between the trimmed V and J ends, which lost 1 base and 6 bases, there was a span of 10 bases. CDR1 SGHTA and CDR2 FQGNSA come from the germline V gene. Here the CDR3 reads CASSLGSASNEQFF. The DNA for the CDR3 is TGTGCCAGCAGCTTAGGTTCAGCTAGCAATGAGCAGTTCTTC.

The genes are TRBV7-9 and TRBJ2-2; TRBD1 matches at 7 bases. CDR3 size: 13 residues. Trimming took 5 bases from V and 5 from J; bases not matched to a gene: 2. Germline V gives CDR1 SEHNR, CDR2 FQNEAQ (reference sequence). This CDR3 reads CASSAQGTGELFF. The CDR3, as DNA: TGTGCCAGCAGCGCACAGGGGACCGGGGAGCTGTTTTTT.

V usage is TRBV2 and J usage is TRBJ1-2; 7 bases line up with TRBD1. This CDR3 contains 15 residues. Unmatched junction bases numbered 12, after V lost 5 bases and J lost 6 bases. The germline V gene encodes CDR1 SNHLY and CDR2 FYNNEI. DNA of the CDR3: TGTGCCAGCAGTCGACAGGACAGGTGGCAAAATGGCTACACCTTC. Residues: CASSRQDRWQNGYTF. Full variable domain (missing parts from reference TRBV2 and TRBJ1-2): EPEVTQTPSHQVTQMGQEVILRCVPISNHLYFYWYRQILGQKVEFLVSFYNNEISEKSEIFDDQFSVERPDGSNFTLKIRSTKLEDSAMYFCASSRQDRWQNGYTFGSGTRLTVV.

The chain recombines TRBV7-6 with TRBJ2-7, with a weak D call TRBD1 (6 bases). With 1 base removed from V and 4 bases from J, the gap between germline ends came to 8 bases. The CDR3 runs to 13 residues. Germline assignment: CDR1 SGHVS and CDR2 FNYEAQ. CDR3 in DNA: TGTGCCAGCAGCTTAGAACAGGGTTACGAGCAGTACTTC. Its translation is CASSLEQGYEQYF.